The sample holds many counts of the clone carrying this T cell receptor beta chain. Its antigen is unidentified. This sample stems from a study of molecular identifiers for immune sequencing clone quantification. Study-level information: In the replicates, RNA derived from about 19,000 or 110,000 naive CD8 cells was divided into five parts, and four were sequenced.

Naive CD8 T cell sorting was performed on the CD8+CD4-CCR7+CD45RA+ phenotype. The bulk TCR libraries were made with methods described before and with listed TCR primers. TCRdb reanalysed the PCR reads using MiXCR and keeps one entry per CDR3 protein. Of approximately 680,000 distinct CDR3 sequences listed, about 25% are singletons. Findings of the study overall: Among effectors, clones above 20 RNA copies held over 98% of molecules; among naive cells, under 1%.

This clonotype was obtained from a human donor in good health. Some libraries in this study had Jurkat cell RNA spiked in. The sample was naive CD8+ T cells from blood, with Jurkat cell RNA spiked in. Sample subset: FACS-sorted CD8+CD4-CCR7+CD45RA+ naive T cells.

DNA for the CDR3: TGTGCCAGCAGTGAACGCGCGGGGGGTGGCACAGATACGCAGTATTTT. Encoded protein: CASSERAGGGTDTQYF. The chain combines TRBV2 with TRBJ2-3; TRBD2 matches 8 bases. The germline gives CDR1 SNHLY, CDR2 FYNNEI. Trimming took 2 bases from V and 1 from J; bases not matched to a gene: 5. There are 16 residues in the CDR3.